These T cell receptor beta chains were read from a single sample in a study of T cells in Graves' hyperthyroidism and ophthalmopathy. Each CDR3 protein gets one entry after TCRdb re-called the multiplex PCR reads with MiXCR. Here the sample spans over 400,000 distinct CDR3 sequences, 22% being singletons. The sequencing input was blood. The receptors come from a woman in her sixties or seventies with Graves' ophthalmopathy. Both conserved end residues are part of each CDR3. The order of the fields is clone size, V gene, J gene, D gene, CDR3 DNA, CDR3 protein. A D gene is named only where the DNA matches it firmly. Rows may omit the clone size; those that give it use once, few, many or a size class.

clone_size: few; v_call: TRBV19; j_call: TRBJ1-1; d_call: .; cdr3_nt: TGTGCCAGTACCTCGGGCAGCATGAACACTGAAGCTTTCTTT; cdr3_aa: CASTSGSMNTEAFF
clone_size: .; v_call: TRBV12-3/TRBV12-4; j_call: TRBJ2-7; d_call: .; cdr3_nt: TGTGCCAGCAGCTTAACTGGCGGGAACTCCTACGAGCAGTACTTC; cdr3_aa: CASSLTGGNSYEQYF
clone_size: .; v_call: TRBV6-1; j_call: TRBJ2-3; d_call: TRBD2; cdr3_nt: TGTGCCTCCCCCCATCCCCCGGGACTAGCGGGAGGGAAGACGTGGACAGATACGCAGTATTTT; cdr3_aa: CASPHPPGLAGGKTWTDTQYF
clone_size: few; v_call: TRBV27; j_call: TRBJ1-6; d_call: .; cdr3_nt: TGTGCCAGCCGCCGGGGGGGGGAGGATTCACCCCTCCACTTT; cdr3_aa: CASRRGGEDSPLHF
clone_size: .; v_call: TRBV20-1; j_call: TRBJ2-1; d_call: .; cdr3_nt: TGCAGTGCTAGACTGTTCGGGCGGCCGAGCTCCTACAATGAGCAGTTCTTC; cdr3_aa: CSARLFGRPSSYNEQFF
clone_size: few; v_call: TRBV12-3/TRBV12-4; j_call: TRBJ2-1; d_call: TRBD1; cdr3_nt: TGTGCCAGCAGATTGGGACAGAGCTCCTACAATGAGCAGTTCTTC; cdr3_aa: CASRLGQSSYNEQFF
clone_size: .; v_call: TRBV11-2; j_call: TRBJ2-1; d_call: TRBD2; cdr3_nt: TGTGCCAGCGAGAGGTATAGCGGGGGGGGAAATGAGCAGTTCTTC; cdr3_aa: CASERYSGGGNEQFF
clone_size: .; v_call: TRBV20-1; j_call: TRBJ2-1; d_call: .; cdr3_nt: TGCAGTGCTAGACGTCTGAACTACAATGAGCAGTTCTTC; cdr3_aa: CSARRLNYNEQFF
clone_size: many; v_call: TRBV12-3/TRBV12-4; j_call: TRBJ1-4; d_call: .; cdr3_nt: TGTGCCAGCAGTTATGATCAAAAACTGTTTTTT; cdr3_aa: CASSYDQKLFF
clone_size: .; v_call: TRBV14; j_call: TRBJ1-6; d_call: .; cdr3_nt: TGTGCCAGCAGCCAAGATTCCTGGGTGAGCTCCTATAATTCACCCCTCCACTTT; cdr3_aa: CASSQDSWVSSYNSPLHF
clone_size: many; v_call: TRBV12-3/TRBV12-4; j_call: TRBJ1-1; d_call: .; cdr3_nt: TGTGCCAGCAGTTTAGGGAGCTCCGAACGGACTGAAGCTTTCTTT; cdr3_aa: CASSLGSSERTEAFF
clone_size: .; v_call: TRBV9; j_call: TRBJ1-3; d_call: .; cdr3_nt: TGTGCCAGCAGCGTAGGGGACCTCTCTGGAAACACCATATATTTT; cdr3_aa: CASSVGDLSGNTIYF
clone_size: many; v_call: TRBV6-6; j_call: TRBJ1-2; d_call: .; cdr3_nt: TGTGCCAGCAGTTACTCTGGGGGGCTAGATGGCTACACCTTC; cdr3_aa: CASSYSGGLDGYTF
clone_size: few; v_call: TRBV28; j_call: TRBJ2-1; d_call: TRBD2; cdr3_nt: TGTGCCAGCAGTTTCACGCCGACTAGCGGGAGGGAGCAGTTCTTC; cdr3_aa: CASSFTPTSGREQFF